This TCR beta chain came from a study of blood T cells in healthy people across ages. A second PCR of roughly 6 to 12 cycles used a sample-barcoded 5' primer and a J-beta primer mix. One entry per CDR3 protein, called by TCRdb with MiXCR from the 5' RACE reads. The table has approximately 800,000 distinct CDR3 sequences, around 25% seen once; the top ten hold 3%. V dropped 1 base and J dropped 2; count of bases not matched to a gene: 7. Germline V gene lookup returns CDR1 SNHLY and CDR2 FYNNEI. CDR3 length: 16 amino acids. These sequences were also reported in another study, on T cells of mothers and their children.

The chain couples TRBV2 to TRBJ1-1, with 7 bases matching TRBD1. Sequencing used blood. The sequence was obtained from a boy aged 5-17 years in good health. The CDR3 DNA is TGTGCCAGCAGTGAAGATACGAGAGGGGGCAACACTGAAGCTTTCTTT. Translated, it gives CASSEDTRGGNTEAFF.